Below are 20 T cell receptor beta chains sequenced from a single sample in a study of blood T cell repertoires in COVID-19. Clones were read by immunoSEQ multiplex PCR, and TCRdb kept only the in-frame ones, dropping some. Found here are about 270,000 clones, 82% of them singletons; the top ten hold around 2.9%. Material for sequencing was peripheral blood. These receptors all come from a woman younger than 35 with acute or convalescent COVID-19.

The V and J genes are TRBV12-3 or TRBV12-4 and TRBJ1-1, with no clear D. The length of the CDR3 is 12 residues. Trimming removed 4 bases from V and 4 bases from J, with 7 bases in between. CDR3 DNA: TGTGCCAGCAGTTGGGAGATCACTGAAGCTTTCTTT. Its translation: CASSWEITEAFF.

The gene calls are TRBV25-1 and TRBJ2-1; TRBD1 matches 10 bases. Per the germline V gene, CDR1 is MGHDK and CDR2 is SYGVNS. V lost 1 base and J lost 9; bases outside the gene matches: 6. The CDR3 runs to 15 residues. The CDR3 sequence is CASSEFGTGEGEQFF. CDR3 nucleotides: TGTGCCAGCAGTGAATTCGGGACAGGGGAAGGTGAGCAGTTCTTC.

The chain carries TRBV6-2 or TRBV6-3 and TRBJ2-3; TRBD2 matches 7 bases. The CDR3 totals 17 residues. The germline V gene encodes CDR1 MNHEY and CDR2 SVGEGT. The V gene end was trimmed by 2 bases and the J gene end by 6 bases; junction bases not matched to a gene: 14. This CDR3 is CASSYPTYGLAADTQYF. The CDR3 DNA reads as TGTGCCAGCAGTTACCCAACGTACGGGCTAGCGGCCGATACGCAGTATTTT.

The chain carries TRBV28 and TRBJ1-4; 7 bases line up with TRBD1. The germline CDR1 and CDR2 sequences are MDHEN and SYDVKM. Trimming took 2 bases from V and 4 from J; bases not matched to a gene: 10. The CDR3 loop spans 17 amino acids. The DNA of the CDR3 is TGTGCCAGCAGTTTAGAGGGGGCGGAACAAAGTAATGAAAAACTGTTTTTT. Residues: CASSLEGAEQSNEKLFF.

The sample holds a few counts of this clone. CDR3 residues: CASSSRTDYEQYF. Here the CDR3 DNA reads TGTGCCAGCAGCTCCAGGACAGATTACGAGCAGTACTTC. The gene calls are TRBV7-2 and TRBJ2-7; perhaps TRBD1 as D (6 bases). This CDR3 comprises 13 residues. The germline V and J ends were trimmed by 4 bases and 4 bases, with 11 bases remaining between them. CDR1 is SGHTA, CDR2 FQGNSA, per germline.

The chain joins TRBV28 to TRBJ1-4, with D perhaps TRBD1 (6 bases). V lost 2 bases and J 3 bases, leaving 10 bases between the germline ends. This CDR3 is 15 amino acids long. Germline V gene lookup returns CDR1 MDHEN and CDR2 SYDVKM. In DNA, the CDR3 is TGTGCCAGCAGTTTAGGGGGGGCACCTAATGAAAAACTGTTTTTT. Its protein is CASSLGGAPNEKLFF.

The chain links TRBV4-3 to TRBJ2-3; possible D gene TRBD2, 6 bases. The CDR3 has 17 amino acids. V lost 0 bases and J lost 0, with 13 bases in between. Germline V gives CDR1 LGHNA, CDR2 YSLEER. CDR3 DNA: TGCGCCAGCAGCCAAGATGGCGCTAGCGCCAGCACAGATACGCAGTATTTT. It is translated as CASSQDGASASTDTQYF.

The chain combines TRBV4-3 with TRBJ2-1, with TRBD1 as a possible D gene (6 bases). V was trimmed by 4 bases and J by 8 bases, leaving 15 bases between them. Per germline, CDR1 LGHNA and CDR2 YSLEER. The length of the CDR3 is 14 residues. CDR3 sequence reads: CASSLRSGADEQFF. CDR3 DNA: TGCGCCAGCAGCCTTAGGTCAGGGGCGGATGAGCAGTTCTTC.

The CDR3 DNA reads as TGTGCCAGCAGCCCGACTAGCGGCCCTAAAGAGACCCAGTACTTC. Translating it yields CASSPTSGPKETQYF. This rearrangement joins TRBV3-1 (or the pseudogene TRBV3-2) to TRBJ2-5; 9 bases map to TRBD2. The ends lost 4 bases at V and 3 bases at J; junction bases unmatched: 6. This CDR3 comprises 15 residues. Germline V gene lookup returns CDR1 LGHDT and CDR2 YNNKEL (reference sequence).

This rearrangement joins TRBV7-2 to TRBJ2-5; D is possibly TRBD2 (6 bases). This CDR3 has 14 residues. Between the trimmed V and J ends, which lost 2 bases and 7 bases, there was a span of 14 bases. CDR1 and CDR2 (germline): SGHTA, FQGNSA. The CDR3 region has the DNA TGTGCCAGCAGCTTAATTACCGGGAGCGGGACCCAGTACTTC. This translates into CASSLITGSGTQYF.

The genes are TRBV6-5 and TRBJ1-2; maybe TRBD1 (6 bases). The germline V and J ends were trimmed by 6 bases and 1 base, with 15 bases remaining between them. CDR3 length: 15 amino acids. In germline, CDR1 is MNHEY, CDR2 SVGAGI. The CDR3 sequence is CASSLGGPLNYGYTF. The CDR3 DNA sequence: TGTGCCAGCAGCCTGGGGGGGCCCCTTAACTATGGCTACACCTTC.

The rearrangement links TRBV19 to TRBJ1-4; D is unresolved. The CDR3 loop spans 16 amino acids. Germline V gives CDR1 LNHDA, CDR2 SQIVND (reference sequence). V dropped 3 bases and J dropped 5 bases, with 16 bases sitting between them. The CDR3 nucleotides read TGTGCCAGTAGTATGGCACAGTTCCCGACCAATGAAAAACTGTTTTTT. Amino acids: CASSMAQFPTNEKLFF.

This chain's CDR3 is CASSSQGVGNTEAFF. CDR3 nucleotide sequence: TGTGCCAGCAGCTCCCAGGGTGTTGGGAACACTGAAGCTTTCTTT. The chain employs TRBV7-2 and TRBJ1-1, with D perhaps TRBD1 (5 bases). The germline V and J ends were trimmed by 4 bases and 1 base, with 13 bases remaining between them. CDR3 length: 15 residues. CDR1 and CDR2 from the germline V gene are SGHTA and FQGNSA.

Only one count was recorded for this clone. The chain couples TRBV29-1 to TRBJ1-2; no firm D call. CDR3 length: 10 amino acids. Trimming shortened V by 7 bases and J by 7 bases, and 10 bases separated the two germline ends. Looked up from germline, CDR1 is SQVTM and CDR2 is ANQGSEA. Here the CDR3 DNA reads TGCAGCGCCGGTTATGGTGGCTACACCTTC. Protein: CSAGYGGYTF.

V gene TRBV13 combines with J gene TRBJ2-1; D remains unclear. Trimming removed 2 bases from V and 0 bases from J, with 8 bases in between. This CDR3 is built from 15 residues. CDR1 is PRHDT, CDR2 FYEKMQ, per germline (reference sequence). The CDR3 DNA is TGTGCCAGCAGCTTAATCCGAGTCTCCTACAATGAGCAGTTCTTC. Amino acid sequence: CASSLIRVSYNEQFF. The full variable domain, with the rest looked up from reference TRBV13 and TRBJ2-1, is AAGVIQSPRHLIKEKRETATLKCYPIPRHDTVYWYQQGPGQDPQFLISFYEKMQSDKGSIPDRFSAQQFSDYHSELNMSSLELGDSALYFCASSLIRVSYNEQFFGPGTRLTVL.

J is TRBJ1-1 and V is TRBV30; D is unresolved. Germline loops: CDR1 GTSNPN, CDR2 SVGIG (reference sequence). Trimming cost V 2 bases and J 0 bases, with 7 bases left between them. This CDR3 has 13 amino acids. CDR3 in DNA: TGTGCCTGGAGTTCCGGGGTGAACACTGAAGCTTTCTTT. Protein sequence: CAWSSGVNTEAFF.

The gene calls are TRBV30 and TRBJ2-7; D is perhaps TRBD2 (5 bases). CDR1 and CDR2 (germline): GTSNPN, SVGIG (reference sequence). The CDR3 length is 15 residues. Trimming left V 0 bases short and J 0 bases short, with 12 bases between. CDR3 sequence reads: CAWSVGYGDSYEQYF. In DNA, the CDR3 is TGTGCCTGGAGTGTAGGGTACGGGGACTCCTACGAGCAGTACTTC.

The genes are TRBV18 and TRBJ2-5; the D gene is possibly TRBD1 (6 bases). Trimming removed 6 bases from V and 1 base from J, with 15 bases in between. This CDR3 spans 15 amino acids. Germline CDR1 and CDR2: KGHSH and LQKENI. The CDR3 sequence is CASSQGEGGQETQYF. In DNA, the CDR3 is TGTGCCAGCTCGCAGGGAGAAGGGGGCCAAGAGACCCAGTACTTC.

The rearrangement uses TRBV3-1 (or the pseudogene TRBV3-2) and TRBJ1-2; 9 bases map to TRBD1. With V trimmed by 4 bases and J by 7 bases, 4 bases remained unmatched. CDR1 is LGHDT and CDR2 is YNNKEL in the germline V gene (reference sequence). The CDR3 spans 13 residues. The DNA for the CDR3 is TGTGCCAGCAGCCTGGGACAGGGTGGTGGCTACACCTTC. Translated, it gives CASSLGQGGGYTF.

The table lists this clone with a few counts. The V gene is TRBV5-5, the J gene TRBJ1-2, with a tentative D call TRBD1 (6 bases). The CDR3 has 13 residues. The germline CDR1 and CDR2 sequences are SGHKS and YYEKEE (reference sequence). V was clipped by 2 bases and J by 7 bases, with 12 bases between them. CDR3 protein: CASSLGQTTGYTF. DNA for the CDR3: TGTGCCAGCAGCTTAGGACAGACTACTGGCTACACCTTC.